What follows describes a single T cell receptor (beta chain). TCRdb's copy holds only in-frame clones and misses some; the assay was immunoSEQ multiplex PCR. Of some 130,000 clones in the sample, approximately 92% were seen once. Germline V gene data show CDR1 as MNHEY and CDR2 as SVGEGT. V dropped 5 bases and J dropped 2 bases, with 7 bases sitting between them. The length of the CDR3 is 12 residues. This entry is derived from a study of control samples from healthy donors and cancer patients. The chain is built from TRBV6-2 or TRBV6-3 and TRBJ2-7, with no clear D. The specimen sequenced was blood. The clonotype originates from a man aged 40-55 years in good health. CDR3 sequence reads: CASSRPPYEQYF. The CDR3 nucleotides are TGTGCCAGCAGTCGCCCGCCCTACGAGCAGTACTTC.